The clone carrying this TCR beta chain came up once. This sample was taken from a study of T-cell memory formation after mild COVID-19. TCRdb reprocessed the 5' RACE reads with MiXCR, giving one entry per CDR3 protein. The table records hundreds of thousands of distinct CDR3 sequences, 15% to 20% of them present only once. Trimming pared 6 bases from V and 0 bases from J, leaving 12 bases between. This CDR3 has 14 residues. Germline loops: CDR1 SGHVS, CDR2 FNYEAQ. This TCR was sampled from an adult woman who had mild COVID-19 (a few samples of this study predate the infection). Cell type and time point are not known. Source material: PBMCs or a T cell subset sorted from them (not recorded which). V usage is TRBV7-6 and J usage is TRBJ2-7; tentatively, D is TRBD2 (6 bases). DNA of the CDR3: TGTGCCAGCAGGCAGGACGGGAGCTCCTACGAGCAGTACTTC. Encoded protein: CASRQDGSSYEQYF.